This T cell receptor beta chain was observed in a study of cytomegalovirus exposure and HLA in healthy donors. General observations from the study: The study dropped some indistinguishable V segments, TRBV6-2 and TRBV6-3 among them. It was assumed in the presence/absence analyses that sequencing depth was roughly uniform across donors. Among CMV-associated TCR beta chains, most appeared HLA-restricted in a later analysis. When a later analysis was performed, an Asian-associated ancestry cluster reportedly had fewer N-insertions than the approximately 680-donor mean.

This clone appeared a single time. Its cognate antigen is unknown. V lost 0 bases and J 0 bases, leaving 8 bases between the germline ends. The germline V gene encodes CDR1 SEHNR and CDR2 FQNEAQ (reference sequence). The CDR3 extends over 16 amino acids. This PCR relied on a set of 60 Vbeta primers and 13 Jbeta primers. This table comes from immunoSEQ multiplex PCR, and its TCRdb copy is limited to in-frame clones, with some not included. The sample has 150,000 to 200,000 clones, around 80% seen once. V and J are TRBV7-9 and TRBJ2-2; D may be TRBD2 (6 bases). This clonotype was obtained from a woman between 18 and 30 years old in good health and CMV-seropositive. The sample taken for sequencing was PBMCs. In DNA form, the CDR3 reads TGTGCCAGCAGCTTAGCCCTAGCGTCGAACACCGGGGAGCTGTTTTTT. Translating gives CASSLALASNTGELFF.